This T cell receptor (beta chain) comes out of a study of blood T cell repertoires in COVID-19. About the research overall: Sites across the United States, Italy and Spain contributed samples from acute and convalescent COVID-19.

The CDR3 has 14 amino acids. The table came from immunoSEQ multiplex PCR; TCRdb's copy has only in-frame clones and leaves some out. The sample includes about 260,000 clones, about 89% of them seen just once. V is TRBV21-1 and J is TRBJ2-7; the table names TRBD1, a call not compared with the DNA. TRBV21-1 is a recognized pseudogene. Source material: peripheral blood. This clonotype was obtained from a woman aged 40 to 49 who had recovered from COVID-19. CDR3 amino acids: CASSKGGTALGEYF. The DNA of the CDR3 is TGTGCCAGCAGCAAAGGTGGGACAGCCCTCGGAGAGTACTTC.